This passage covers 19 T cell receptor beta chains from one sample sequenced in a study of tissue T cells after allogeneic stem cell transplantation. The time point: mouse harvest day 7 after allogeneic transplant. Each mouse received 10^7 T-cell-depleted marrow cells plus 10^6 splenic CD5+ T cells by tail vein. Profiled with immunoSEQ multiplex PCR; TCRdb holds only in-frame clones, not every one. The sample holds about 5,000 clones, around 48% seen once. Sequences were obtained from gut tissue. All receptors derive from a female BALB/c mouse given C57BL/6 T cells with graft-versus-host disease after an allogeneic hematopoietic cell transplant.

There are a few counts of this clone. Genes here carry mouse names. Read data end 1 residue before the CDR3 end; the end is taken from the germline J gene. The chain links TRBV3 to TRBJ2-1; D is unresolved. The length of the CDR3 is 13 residues. CDR1 SNHLY and CDR2 FYNGKV come from the germline V gene (reference sequence). V lost 2 bases and J lost 3, with 5 bases in between. The part of the CDR3 DNA that was read is TGTGCCAGCAGCTTACACTTCTATGCTGAGCAGTTC. Its translation: CASSLHFYAEQF. The full CDR3 protein is CASSLHFYAEQFF.

A note on this clone: Mouse gene names and germline throughout. The CDR3 is cut off 1 residue early in the read; its end comes from the germline J gene. The chain is built from TRBV16 and TRBJ2-2; TRBD2 aligns across 8 bases. Germline CDR1 is SGHSA and CDR2 is FRNQAP. The CDR3 spans 15 residues. V was pared by 3 bases and J by 2 bases, with 2 bases of the junction left unmatched. The part of the CDR3 DNA that was read is TGTGCAAGCAGCTTGGGGGGGGCTAACACCGGGCAGCTCTAC. Translating gives CASSLGGANTGQLY. The entire CDR3 protein reads CASSLGGANTGQLYF.

This clone appeared a single time. Genes and germline come from the mouse. The read finishes 1 residue shy of the CDR3 end, and the germline J gene is used to complete it. This sequence joins TRBV26 and TRBJ2-5, with 7 bases aligning to TRBD1. V was pared by 3 bases and J by 3 bases, with 6 bases of the junction left unmatched. The CDR3 spans 15 residues. CDR1 is KGHPV, CDR2 FQNQEV, per germline (reference sequence). Incomplete CDR3 DNA: TGTGCCAGCAGTCTCACCGGGACAGTTCAAGACACCCAGTAC. Protein sequence: CASSLTGTVQDTQY. The whole CDR3 sequence reads CASSLTGTVQDTQYF.

Turning to this clone: Germline and genes here are mouse. The read finishes 1 residue shy of the CDR3 end, and the germline J gene is used to complete it. Other DNA sequences in this sample translate to the same CDR3. The chain employs TRBV26 and TRBJ1-3; the D is unclear. CDR1 is KGHPV and CDR2 is FQNQEV in the germline V gene (reference sequence). CDR3 length: 14 amino acids. Trimming pared 2 bases from V and 0 bases from J, leaving 5 bases between. CDR3 in amino acids: CASSLPNSGNTLYF. The DNA read from the CDR3 is TGTGCCAGCAGTCTGCCAAATTCTGGAAATACGCTCTAT.

Concerning this clone: Gene names and germline match the mouse. The sequence runs out 1 residue before the end of the CDR3; the remainder is reconstructed from the germline J gene. The rearrangement joins TRBV4 to TRBJ1-1, with D possibly matching TRBD1 (5 bases). The CDR3 has 12 residues. V was cut by 3 bases and J by 3 bases, with 5 bases left in between. CDR1 is LGHDT and CDR2 is YNNKQL in the germline V gene (reference sequence). The part of the CDR3 DNA that was read is TGTGCCAGCAGCTACAGGGACACAGAAGTCTTC. Translation: CASSYRDTEVF. The CDR3 reads in full as CASSYRDTEVFF.

In its sample, this clone ranks as large. Gene names follow the mouse nomenclature. The missing CDR3 end, 1 residue past where the read stops, is filled in from the germline J gene. This sample includes further DNA sequences coding for the same CDR3. The chain carries TRBV26 and TRBJ1-3, with D unresolved. Deletions cut 2 bases from V and 0 bases from J, with 5 bases between. In germline, CDR1 is KGHPV, CDR2 FQNQEV (reference sequence). This CDR3 contains 14 residues. The CDR3 sequence is CASSLGNSGNTLYF. The sequenced part of the CDR3 DNA is TGTGCCAGCAGTCTGGGCAATTCTGGAAATACGCTCTAT. Supplemented by reference TRBV26 and TRBJ1-3, the full variable domain reads NSKVIQTPRYLVKGQGQKAKMRCIPEKGHPVVFWYQQNKNNEFKFLINFQNQEVLQQIDMTEKRFSAECPSNSPCSLEIQSSEAGDSALYLCASSLGNSGNTLYFGEGSRLIVV.

In its sample, this clone was seen once. Here the gene names and germline are mouse. The sequenced fragment ends 1 residue before the CDR3 boundary, so the rest is inferred from the germline J gene. This chain uses TRBV13-3 with TRBJ2-7; maybe TRBD1 (6 bases). Trimming removed 0 bases at V and 3 bases at J, with 7 bases between. Germline V gene data show CDR1 as NNHDY and CDR2 as SYVADS. The CDR3 sequence is 13 residues long. CDR3 bases read: TGTGCCAGCAGTGATGGGACAGTCTATGAACAGTAC. Protein sequence: CASSDGTVYEQY. The complete CDR3 reads CASSDGTVYEQYF.

A word on this clone: Each gene name is a mouse one. The read halts 1 residue ahead of the CDR3 end, with the missing end drawn from the germline J gene. J is TRBJ1-2 and V is TRBV12-2; TRBD1 aligns across 9 bases. The CDR3 covers 14 residues. CDR1 is SGHLS and CDR2 is HYDKME in the germline V gene. The V segment lost 4 bases and the J segment 0 bases; nucleotides outside the gene matches: 2. CDR3 sequence: CASSRDRANSDYTF. The sequenced part of the CDR3 DNA is TGTGCCAGCTCCCGGGACAGGGCAAACTCCGACTACACC.

This clone was found once. Mouse germline and gene names are used. The read finishes 1 residue shy of the CDR3 end, and the germline J gene is used to complete it. This chain connects TRBV2 to TRBJ1-4; TRBD1 is a possible D gene (5 bases). Looked up from germline, CDR1 is LGHNA and CDR2 is YSYQKL. The length of the CDR3 is 16 residues. The V and J ends lost 0 bases and 0 bases respectively, with 8 bases between them. CDR3 DNA (partial): TGTGCCAGCAGCCAAGAAGGACAAATTTCCAACGAAAGATTATTT. It yields the protein CASSQEGQISNERLF. In full, the CDR3 is CASSQEGQISNERLFF.

In regard to this clone: The germline and genes are mouse ones. The CDR3 end lies 1 residue beyond the end of the read and is filled in from the germline J gene. J is TRBJ1-3 and V is TRBV1; no definite D call. CDR3 length: 15 residues. Germline CDR1 is NSQYPW and CDR2 is LRSPGD (reference sequence). V lost 4 bases and J 0 bases, leaving 10 bases between the germline ends. The CDR3 is CTCSGETHSGNTLYF. The covered CDR3 bases are TGCACCTGCAGTGGGGAGACACATTCTGGAAATACGCTCTAT.

As regards this clone: Mouse gene names and germline throughout. The read falls 1 residue short of the CDR3 end, and the missing part is taken from the germline J gene. The chain is built from TRBV5 and TRBJ2-5; tentatively, D is TRBD1 (6 bases). Germline V CDR1 and CDR2: LGHNA, YNLKQL (reference sequence). V dropped 0 bases and J dropped 2 bases, with 9 bases sitting between them. The CDR3 is 15 amino acids. CDR3 bases read: TGTGCCAGCAGCCAAGATCCCAGGGGCCAAGACACCCAGTAC. Translation gives CASSQDPRGQDTQY. The whole CDR3 sequence is CASSQDPRGQDTQYF.

This clone has only a few counts. Mouse gene names apply. The read comes to an end 1 residue before the CDR3 does, leaving the germline J gene to fill in the end. The chain has TRBV26 and TRBJ2-5; D unresolved. V was cut by 6 bases and J by 3 bases, with 13 bases left in between. The CDR3 is made up of 14 amino acids. CDR1 and CDR2 (germline): KGHPV, FQNQEV (reference sequence). CDR3 bases read: TGTGCCAGCAGCCGGTCCGGGATGCAAGACACCCAGTAC. It specifies CASSRSGMQDTQY. The whole CDR3 reads CASSRSGMQDTQYF.

A word on this clone: Genes and germline come from the mouse. The read falls 1 residue short of the CDR3 end, and the missing part is taken from the germline J gene. This chain uses TRBV12-2 with TRBJ2-7; D uncertain. Trimming pared 1 base from V and 0 bases from J, leaving 9 bases between. The CDR3 length is 14 residues. The germline V gene has CDR1 SGHLS and CDR2 HYDKME. CDR3 DNA (partial): TGTGCCAGCTCTCTGACTCACCTCTCCTATGAACAGTAC. Its translation: CASSLTHLSYEQY. The full CDR3 protein is CASSLTHLSYEQYF.

Of note for this clone: Gene names are the mouse ones. The read finishes 1 residue shy of the CDR3 end, and the germline J gene is used to complete it. J is TRBJ1-4 and V is TRBV26; D not certain. The length of the CDR3 is 14 residues. The V gene's germline CDR1 is KGHPV and CDR2 FQNQEV (reference sequence). V lost 1 base, J lost 0 bases, and 3 bases lay in between. The CDR3 here is CASSLWVSNERLFF. The part of the CDR3 DNA that was read is TGTGCCAGCAGTCTGTGGGTTTCCAACGAAAGATTATTT.

In its sample, this clone was seen once. The listed genes are named as in mouse. The observed sequence ends 1 residue before the CDR3 terminus, with the missing tail filled in from the germline J gene. The genes are TRBV26 and TRBJ1-5; D is unresolved. Germline CDR1 is KGHPV and CDR2 is FQNQEV (reference sequence). V lost 4 bases and J lost 9, with 13 bases in between. This CDR3 spans 13 amino acids. CDR3 loop: CASSPAGGRAPLF. CDR3 bases read: TGTGCCAGCAGTCCGGCGGGAGGAAGGGCTCCGCTT. The variable domain in full, with the rest retrieved from reference TRBV26 and TRBJ1-5, is NSKVIQTPRYLVKGQGQKAKMRCIPEKGHPVVFWYQQNKNNEFKFLINFQNQEVLQQIDMTEKRFSAECPSNSPCSLEIQSSEAGDSALYLCASSPAGGRAPLFGEGTRLSVL.

To note about this clone: The genes and germline here are from mouse. The read gets to within 1 residue of the CDR3 end, and the germline J gene fills in the rest. V usage is TRBV1 and J usage is TRBJ2-4; 8 bases are a match to TRBD2. The CDR3 has 17 amino acids. Trimming cost V 0 bases and J 0 bases; bases outside gene matches: 5. CDR1 NSQYPW and CDR2 LRSPGD come from the germline V gene (reference sequence). The CDR3 spells CTCSADWGAFSQNTLYF. Incomplete CDR3 DNA: TGCACCTGCAGTGCAGACTGGGGGGCCTTTAGTCAAAACACCTTGTAC. The full variable domain, rest sourced from reference TRBV1 and TRBJ2-4, is VTLLEQNPRWRLVPRGQAVNLRCILKNSQYPWMSWYQQDLQKQLQWLFTLRSPGDKEVKSLPGADYLATRVTDTELRLQVANMSQGRTLYCTCSADWGAFSQNTLYFGAGTRLSVL.

Comments on this clone: The listed genes are named as in mouse. The read gets to within 1 residue of the CDR3 end, and the germline J gene fills in the rest. The V gene is TRBV13-2, the J gene TRBJ1-2; D not resolved. The germline V and J ends were trimmed by 2 bases and 2 bases, with 4 bases remaining between them. Germline values: CDR1 NNHNN, CDR2 SYGAGS (reference sequence). The CDR3 has 12 amino acids. CDR3 DNA (partial): TGTGCCAGCGGTGAACGGAACTCCGACTACACC. The encoded protein is CASGERNSDYT. The full CDR3 protein is CASGERNSDYTF.

Regarding this clone: These gene names are mouse names. The CDR3 loop is CASSLEGRGSDYTF. The sequenced CDR3 bases are TGTGCCAGCAGCTTAGAAGGCCGGGGCTCCGACTACACC. The chain combines TRBV3 with TRBJ1-2, with D unclear. The read gets to within 1 residue of the CDR3 end, and the germline J gene fills in the rest. Germline values: CDR1 SNHLY, CDR2 FYNGKV (reference sequence). This CDR3 spans 14 amino acids. The ends were cut back, 1 base at V and 4 bases at J, with 10 bases in the middle.

As to this clone: The germline and genes are mouse ones. The CDR3 goes on 1 residue after the read ends, and that part is filled in from the germline J gene. The chain employs TRBV15 and TRBJ2-3; TRBD2 matches at 10 bases. Trimming at V came to 6 bases and at J to 1 base, leaving 7 bases not matched to a gene. Germline V gene sequence: CDR1 SGHND, CDR2 FRSKSL. CDR3 length equals 16 residues. The CDR3: CASSSGGARGAETLYF. CDR3 DNA (partial): TGTGCCAGCAGCTCTGGGGGGGCGCGTGGTGCAGAAACGCTGTAT.